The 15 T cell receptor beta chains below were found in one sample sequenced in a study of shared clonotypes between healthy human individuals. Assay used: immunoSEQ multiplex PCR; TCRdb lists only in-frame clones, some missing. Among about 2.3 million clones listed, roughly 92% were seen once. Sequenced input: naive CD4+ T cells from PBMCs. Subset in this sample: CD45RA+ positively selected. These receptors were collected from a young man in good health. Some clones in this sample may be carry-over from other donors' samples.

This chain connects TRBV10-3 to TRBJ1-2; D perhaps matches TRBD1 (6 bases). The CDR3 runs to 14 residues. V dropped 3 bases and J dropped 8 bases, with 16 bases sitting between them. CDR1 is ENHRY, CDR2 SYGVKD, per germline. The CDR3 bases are TGTGCCATCAGTGAACTCAGGGGTGCGGGAGGCTACACCTTC. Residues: CAISELRGAGGYTF.

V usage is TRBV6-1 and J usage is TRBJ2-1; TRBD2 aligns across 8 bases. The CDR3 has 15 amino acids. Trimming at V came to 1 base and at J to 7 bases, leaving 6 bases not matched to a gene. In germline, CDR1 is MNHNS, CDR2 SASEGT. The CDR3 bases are TGTGCCAGCAGTGAAGGCAGCGGGAGCTTTAATGAGCAGTTCTTC. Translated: CASSEGSGSFNEQFF.

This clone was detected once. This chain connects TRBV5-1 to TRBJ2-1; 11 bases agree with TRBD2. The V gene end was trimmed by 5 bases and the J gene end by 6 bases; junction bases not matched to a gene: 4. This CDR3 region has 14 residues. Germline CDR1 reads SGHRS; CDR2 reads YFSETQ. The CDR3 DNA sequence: TGCGCCAGCAGACTAGCGGGAGTGATCAATGAGCAGTTCTTC. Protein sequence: CASRLAGVINEQFF.

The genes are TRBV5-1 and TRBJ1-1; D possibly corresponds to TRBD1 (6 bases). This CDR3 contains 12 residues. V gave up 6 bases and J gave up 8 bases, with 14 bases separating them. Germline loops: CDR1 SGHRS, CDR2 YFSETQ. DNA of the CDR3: TGCGCCAGCATCCAAGACACAGGGGAAGCTTTCTTT. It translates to CASIQDTGEAFF.

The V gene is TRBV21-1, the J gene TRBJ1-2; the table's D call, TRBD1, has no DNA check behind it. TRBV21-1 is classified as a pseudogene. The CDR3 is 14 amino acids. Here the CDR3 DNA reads TGTGCCAGCAGCTCAACGGACAGCCGGTGGGGCTACACCTTC. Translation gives CASSSTDSRWGYTF.

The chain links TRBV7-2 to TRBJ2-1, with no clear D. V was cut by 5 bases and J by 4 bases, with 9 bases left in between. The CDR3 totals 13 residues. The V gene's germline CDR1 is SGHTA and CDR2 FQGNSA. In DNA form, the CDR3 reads TGTGCCAGCAGCCAGGTCAGGTACAATGAGCAGTTCTTC. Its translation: CASSQVRYNEQFF.

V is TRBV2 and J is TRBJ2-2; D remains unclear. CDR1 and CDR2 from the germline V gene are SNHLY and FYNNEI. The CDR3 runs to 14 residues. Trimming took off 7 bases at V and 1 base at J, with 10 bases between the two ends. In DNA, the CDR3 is TGTGCCAGCATGGCGGAGATGAACACCGGGGAGCTGTTTTTT. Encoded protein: CASMAEMNTGELFF.

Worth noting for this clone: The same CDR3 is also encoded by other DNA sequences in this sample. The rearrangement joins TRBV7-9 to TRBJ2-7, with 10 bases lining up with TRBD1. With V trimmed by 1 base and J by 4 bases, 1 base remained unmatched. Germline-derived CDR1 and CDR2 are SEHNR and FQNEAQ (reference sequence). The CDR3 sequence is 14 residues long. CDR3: CASSLGQGAYEQYF. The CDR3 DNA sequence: TGTGCCAGCAGCTTAGGACAGGGGGCGTACGAGCAGTACTTC.

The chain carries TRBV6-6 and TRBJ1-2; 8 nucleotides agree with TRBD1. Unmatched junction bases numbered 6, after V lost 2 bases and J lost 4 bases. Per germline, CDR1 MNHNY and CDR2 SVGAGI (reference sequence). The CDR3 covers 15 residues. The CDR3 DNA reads TGTGCCAGCAGTTACCTGACAGGGGAGTCCTATGGCTACACCTTC. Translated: CASSYLTGESYGYTF.

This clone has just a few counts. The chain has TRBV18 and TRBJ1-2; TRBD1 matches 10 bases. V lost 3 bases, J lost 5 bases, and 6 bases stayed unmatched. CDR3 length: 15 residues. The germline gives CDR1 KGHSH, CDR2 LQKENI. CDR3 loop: CASSPETGGAYGYTF. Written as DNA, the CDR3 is TGTGCCAGCTCACCCGAGACAGGGGGCGCATATGGCTACACCTTC.

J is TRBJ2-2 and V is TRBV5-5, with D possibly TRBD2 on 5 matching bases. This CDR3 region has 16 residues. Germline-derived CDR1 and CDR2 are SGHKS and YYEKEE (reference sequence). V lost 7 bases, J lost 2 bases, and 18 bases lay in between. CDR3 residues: CASHSDLAANTGELFF. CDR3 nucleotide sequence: TGTGCCAGCCACTCGGACCTAGCAGCAAACACCGGGGAGCTGTTTTTT. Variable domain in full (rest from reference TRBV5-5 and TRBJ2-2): DAGVTQSPTHLIKTRGQQVTLRCSPISGHKSVSWYQQVLGQGPQFIFQYYEKEERGRGNFPDRFSARQFPNYSSELNVNALLLGDSALYLCASHSDLAANTGELFFGEGSRLTVL.

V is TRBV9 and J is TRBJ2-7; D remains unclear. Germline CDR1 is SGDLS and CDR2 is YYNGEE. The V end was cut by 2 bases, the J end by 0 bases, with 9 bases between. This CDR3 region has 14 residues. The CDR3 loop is CASSVLGTSYEQYF. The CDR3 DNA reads TGTGCCAGCAGCGTCCTAGGCACCTCCTACGAGCAGTACTTC. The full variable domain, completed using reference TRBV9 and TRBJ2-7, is DSGVTQTPKHLITATGQRVTLRCSPRSGDLSVYWYQQSLDQGLQFLIQYYNGEERAKGNILERFSAQQFPDLHSELNLSSLELGDSALYFCASSVLGTSYEQYFGPGTRLTVT.

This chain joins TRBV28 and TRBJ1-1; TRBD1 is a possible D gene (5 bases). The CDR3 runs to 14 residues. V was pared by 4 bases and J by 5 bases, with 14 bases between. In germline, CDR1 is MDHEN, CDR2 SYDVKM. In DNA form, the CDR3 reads TGTGCCAGCAGTTCCGGGGCTATGGGGACTGAAGCTTTCTTT. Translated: CASSSGAMGTEAFF.

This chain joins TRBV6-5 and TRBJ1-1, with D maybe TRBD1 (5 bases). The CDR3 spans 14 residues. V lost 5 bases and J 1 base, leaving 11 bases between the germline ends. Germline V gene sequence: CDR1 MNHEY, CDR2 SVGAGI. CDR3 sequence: CASSPRQKNTEAFF. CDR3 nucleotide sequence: TGTGCCAGCAGTCCGCGACAGAAGAACACTGAAGCTTTCTTT.

For the CDR3, the DNA is TGTGCCAGCAGGATAACAGGGAATCCCTACGAGCAGTACTTC. Translating it yields CASRITGNPYEQYF. The V and J genes are TRBV6-6 and TRBJ2-5, with D perhaps matching TRBD1 (6 bases). The end of the DNA fits TRBJ2-7 better, so the J call may be wrong. The CDR3 sequence is 14 residues long. The germline CDR1 and CDR2 sequences are MNHNY and SVGAGI (reference sequence).